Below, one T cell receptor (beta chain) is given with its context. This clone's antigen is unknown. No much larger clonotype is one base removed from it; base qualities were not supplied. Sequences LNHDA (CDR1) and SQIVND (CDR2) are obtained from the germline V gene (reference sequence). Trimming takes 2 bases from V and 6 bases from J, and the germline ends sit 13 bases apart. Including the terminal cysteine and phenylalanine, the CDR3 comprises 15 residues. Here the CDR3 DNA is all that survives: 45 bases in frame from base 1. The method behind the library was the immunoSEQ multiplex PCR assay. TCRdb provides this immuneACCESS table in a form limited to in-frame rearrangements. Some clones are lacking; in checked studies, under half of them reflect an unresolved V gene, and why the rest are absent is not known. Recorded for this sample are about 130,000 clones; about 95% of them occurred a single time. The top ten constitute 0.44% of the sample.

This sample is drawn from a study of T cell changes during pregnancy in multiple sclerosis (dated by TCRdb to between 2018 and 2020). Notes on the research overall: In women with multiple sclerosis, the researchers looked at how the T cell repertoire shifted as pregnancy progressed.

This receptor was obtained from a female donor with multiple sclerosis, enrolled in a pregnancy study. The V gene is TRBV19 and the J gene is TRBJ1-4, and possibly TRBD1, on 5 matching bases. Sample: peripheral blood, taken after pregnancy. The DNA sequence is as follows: TGTGCCAGTAGTATAATCGGGGGAAAGGATGAAAAACTGTTTTTT. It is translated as CASSIIGGKDEKLFF.